This TCR beta chain derives from a study of T cells in Graves' hyperthyroidism and ophthalmopathy. Amplified TCR beta CDR3 regions derived from RNA transcripts. A first-round RT-PCR of the TCR CDR3 used the HTBI primer set. TCRdb reprocessed the multiplex PCR reads via MiXCR and lists one record per CDR3 protein. The sample records roughly 570,000 distinct CDR3 sequences, 40% to 55% being singletons. The sequenced material came from peripheral blood or thyroid tissue (not recorded which). The TCR sequence derives from an adult woman with Graves' disease, either hyperthyroidism or ophthalmopathy (not recorded which).

The CDR3 here is CATGLAGSPLHF. In DNA form, the CDR3 reads TGTGCCACCGGACTAGCGGGTTCACCCCTCCACTTT. V is TRBV10-3 and J is TRBJ1-6; no clear D. CDR3 length: 12 amino acids. CDR1 is ENHRY, CDR2 SYGVKD, per germline. Trimming pared 10 bases from V and 9 bases from J, leaving 13 bases between.